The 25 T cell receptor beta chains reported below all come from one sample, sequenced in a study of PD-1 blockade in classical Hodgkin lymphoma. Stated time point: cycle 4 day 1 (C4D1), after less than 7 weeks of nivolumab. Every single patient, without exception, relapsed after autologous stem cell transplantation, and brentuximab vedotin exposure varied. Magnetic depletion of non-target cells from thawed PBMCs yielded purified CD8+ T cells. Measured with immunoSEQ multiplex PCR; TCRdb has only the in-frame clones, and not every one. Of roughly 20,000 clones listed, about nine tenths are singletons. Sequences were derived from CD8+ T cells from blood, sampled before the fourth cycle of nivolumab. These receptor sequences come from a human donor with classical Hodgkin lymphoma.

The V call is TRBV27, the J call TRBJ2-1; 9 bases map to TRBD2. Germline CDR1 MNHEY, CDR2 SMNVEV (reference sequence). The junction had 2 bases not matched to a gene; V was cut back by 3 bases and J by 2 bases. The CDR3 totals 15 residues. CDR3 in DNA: TGTGCCAGCAGTTTGACTAGCGGACCCTACAATGAGCAGTTCTTC. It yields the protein CASSLTSGPYNEQFF.

The CDR3 spells CASSSGTGGYEQYF. DNA for the CDR3: TGTGCCAGTAGTTCGGGGACAGGGGGCTACGAGCAGTACTTC. The chain has TRBV19 and TRBJ2-7; 11 bases are shared with TRBD1. V lost 5 bases, J lost 3 bases, and 3 bases stayed unmatched. The CDR3 has 14 residues. CDR1 LNHDA and CDR2 SQIVND come from the germline V gene (reference sequence).

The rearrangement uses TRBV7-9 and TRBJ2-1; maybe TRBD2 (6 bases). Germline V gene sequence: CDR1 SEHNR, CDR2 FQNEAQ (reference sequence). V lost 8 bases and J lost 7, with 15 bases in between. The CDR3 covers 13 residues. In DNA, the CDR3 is TGTGCCAGCTGGAGGGAGGATAGGAATGAGCAGTTCTTC. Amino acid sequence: CASWREDRNEQFF.

The CDR3 sequence: CASGLGQVAKNIQYF. DNA of the CDR3: TGTGCTAGTGGTTTGGGACAGGTAGCCAAAAACATTCAGTACTTC. V usage is TRBV12-5 and J usage is TRBJ2-4; D perhaps matches TRBD1 (6 bases). Germline lookup yields CDR1 LGHNT and CDR2 FRNRAP. V shed 1 base and J shed 0 bases, with 7 bases lying between them. The CDR3 consists of 15 residues.

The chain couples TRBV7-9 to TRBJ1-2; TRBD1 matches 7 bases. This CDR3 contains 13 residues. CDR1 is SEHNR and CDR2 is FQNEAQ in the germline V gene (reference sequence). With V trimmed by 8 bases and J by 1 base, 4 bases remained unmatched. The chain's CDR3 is CASRGQRNYGYTF. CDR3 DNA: TGTGCCAGCCGGGGACAGCGTAACTATGGCTACACCTTC.

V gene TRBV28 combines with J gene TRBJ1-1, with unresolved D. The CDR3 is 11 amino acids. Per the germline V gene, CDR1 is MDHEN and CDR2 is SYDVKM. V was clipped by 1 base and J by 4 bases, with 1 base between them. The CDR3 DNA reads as TGTGCCAGCAGTTTATCCACTGAAGCTTTCTTT. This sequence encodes CASSLSTEAFF.

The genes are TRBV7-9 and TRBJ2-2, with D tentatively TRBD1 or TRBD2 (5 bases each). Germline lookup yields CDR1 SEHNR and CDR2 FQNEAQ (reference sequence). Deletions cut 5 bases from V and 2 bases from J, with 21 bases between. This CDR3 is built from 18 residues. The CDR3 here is CASSGTGILLANTGELFF. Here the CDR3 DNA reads TGTGCCAGCAGCGGGACCGGGATCCTCCTTGCTAACACCGGGGAGCTGTTTTTT.

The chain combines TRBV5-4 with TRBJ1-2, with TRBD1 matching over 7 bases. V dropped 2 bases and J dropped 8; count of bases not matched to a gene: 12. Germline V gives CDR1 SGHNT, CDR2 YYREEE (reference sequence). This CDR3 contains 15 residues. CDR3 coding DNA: TGTGCCAGCAGCTTTAGGGGAGGGGGCGCGAAGGGCTACACCTTC. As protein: CASSFRGGGAKGYTF. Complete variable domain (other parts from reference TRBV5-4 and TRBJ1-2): ETGVTQSPTHLIKTRGQQVTLRCSSQSGHNTVSWYQQALGQGPQFIFQYYREEENGRGNFPPRFSGLQFPNYSSELNVNALELDDSALYLCASSFRGGGAKGYTFGSGTRLTVV.

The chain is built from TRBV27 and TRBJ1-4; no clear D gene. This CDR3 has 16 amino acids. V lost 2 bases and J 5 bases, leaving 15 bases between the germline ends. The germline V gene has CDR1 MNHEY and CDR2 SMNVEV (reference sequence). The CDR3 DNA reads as TGTGCCAGCAGTTTAGGGTTTCGCAGGTCGAATGAAAAACTGTTTTTT. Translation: CASSLGFRRSNEKLFF.

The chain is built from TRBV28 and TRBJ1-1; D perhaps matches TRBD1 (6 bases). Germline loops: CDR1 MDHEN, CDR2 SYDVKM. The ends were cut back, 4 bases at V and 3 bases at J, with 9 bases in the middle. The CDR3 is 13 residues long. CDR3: CASSYRQDTEAFF. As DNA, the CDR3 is TGTGCCAGCAGTTATCGACAGGACACTGAAGCTTTCTTT.

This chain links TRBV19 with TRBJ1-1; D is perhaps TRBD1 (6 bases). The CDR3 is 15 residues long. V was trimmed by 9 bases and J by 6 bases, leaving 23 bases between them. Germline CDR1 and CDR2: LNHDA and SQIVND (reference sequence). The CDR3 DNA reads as TGTGCCAGAGGACCCACCGTGGGACAACTTTCTGAAGCTTTCTTT. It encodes CARGPTVGQLSEAFF. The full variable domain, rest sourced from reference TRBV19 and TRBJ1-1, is DGGITQSPKYLFRKEGQNVTLSCEQNLNHDAMYWYRQDPGQGLRLIYYSQIVNDFQKGDIAEGYSVSREKKESFPLTVTSAQKNPTAFYLCARGPTVGQLSEAFFGQGTRLTVV.

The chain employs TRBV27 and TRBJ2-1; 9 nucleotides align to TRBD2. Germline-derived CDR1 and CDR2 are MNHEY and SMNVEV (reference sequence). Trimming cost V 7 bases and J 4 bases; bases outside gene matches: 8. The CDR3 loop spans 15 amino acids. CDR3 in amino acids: CASTSGITAYNEQFF. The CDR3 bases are TGTGCCAGCACTAGCGGGATCACAGCTTACAATGAGCAGTTCTTC.

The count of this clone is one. CDR3 sequence reads: CASSLFGQLDYEQYF. The CDR3 region has the DNA TGTGCCAGCAGTTTATTTGGCCAGCTCGACTACGAGCAGTACTTC. V usage is TRBV28 and J usage is TRBJ2-7; D is unresolved. V lost 1 base to trimming and J lost 3 bases, with 13 bases between them. The CDR3 consists of 15 residues. The germline V gene has CDR1 MDHEN and CDR2 SYDVKM.

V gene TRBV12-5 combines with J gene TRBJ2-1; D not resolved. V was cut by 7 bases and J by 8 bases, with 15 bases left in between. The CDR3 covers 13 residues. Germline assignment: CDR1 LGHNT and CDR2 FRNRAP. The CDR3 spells CASVESTYHEQFF. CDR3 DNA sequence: TGTGCTAGTGTGGAGTCTACGTACCATGAGCAGTTCTTC.

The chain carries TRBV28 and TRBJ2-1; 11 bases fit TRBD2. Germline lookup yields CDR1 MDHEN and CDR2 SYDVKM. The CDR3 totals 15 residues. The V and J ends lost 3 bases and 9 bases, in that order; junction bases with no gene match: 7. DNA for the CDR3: TGTGCCAGCAGTTTCGCGACTAGCGGGATAGGTGAGCAGTTCTTC. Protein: CASSFATSGIGEQFF.

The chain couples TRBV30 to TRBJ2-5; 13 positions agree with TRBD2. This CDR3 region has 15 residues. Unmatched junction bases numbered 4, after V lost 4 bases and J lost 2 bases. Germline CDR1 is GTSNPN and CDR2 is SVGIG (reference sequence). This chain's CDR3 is CAWTGTSGIQETQYF. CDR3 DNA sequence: TGTGCCTGGACCGGGACTAGCGGGATTCAAGAGACCCAGTACTTC. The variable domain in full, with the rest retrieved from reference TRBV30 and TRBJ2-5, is SQTIHQWPATLVQPVGSPLSLECTVEGTSNPNLYWYRQAAGRGLQLLFYSVGIGQISSEVPQNLSASRPQDRQFILSSKKLLLSDSGFYLCAWTGTSGIQETQYFGPGTRLLVL.

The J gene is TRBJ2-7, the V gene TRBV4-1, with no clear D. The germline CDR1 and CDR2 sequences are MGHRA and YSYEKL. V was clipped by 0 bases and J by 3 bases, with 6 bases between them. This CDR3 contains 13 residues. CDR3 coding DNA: TGCGCCAGCAGCCAAGATCGAGACTACGAGCAGTACTTC. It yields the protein CASSQDRDYEQYF.

Here the CDR3 reads CASSAQRRHF. As DNA, the CDR3 is TGTGCCAGCAGCGCCCAACGGCGGCATTTT. The rearrangement joins TRBV21-1 to TRBJ1-5. TRBV21-1 is a pseudogene segment. This CDR3 comprises 10 residues.

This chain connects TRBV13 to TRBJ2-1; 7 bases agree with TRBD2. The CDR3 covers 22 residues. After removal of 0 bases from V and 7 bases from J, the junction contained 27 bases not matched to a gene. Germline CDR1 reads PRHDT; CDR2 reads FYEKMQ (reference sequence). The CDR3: CASSLGLFIGEGQGYLLNEQFF. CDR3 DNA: TGTGCCAGCAGCTTAGGCCTCTTTATAGGGGAGGGTCAGGGTTATCTTCTTAATGAGCAGTTCTTC.

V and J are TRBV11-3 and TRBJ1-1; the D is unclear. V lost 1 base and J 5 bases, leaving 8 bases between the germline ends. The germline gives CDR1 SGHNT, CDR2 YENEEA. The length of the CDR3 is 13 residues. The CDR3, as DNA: TGTGCCAGCAGCTTAGGGTTGAGTACTGAAGCTTTCTTT. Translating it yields CASSLGLSTEAFF.

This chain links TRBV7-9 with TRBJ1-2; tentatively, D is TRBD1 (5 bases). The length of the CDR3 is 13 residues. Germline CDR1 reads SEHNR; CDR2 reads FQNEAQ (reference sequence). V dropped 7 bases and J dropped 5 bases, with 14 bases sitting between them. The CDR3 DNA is TGTGCCAGCACGGAGGGAGGGGAGTATGGCTACACCTTC. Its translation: CASTEGGEYGYTF. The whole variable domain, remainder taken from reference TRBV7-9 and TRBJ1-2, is DTGVSQNPRHKITKRGQNVTFRCDPISEHNRLYWYRQTLGQGPEFLTYFQNEAQLEKSRLLSDRFSAERPKGSFSTLEIQRTEQGDSAMYLCASTEGGEYGYTFGSGTRLTVV.

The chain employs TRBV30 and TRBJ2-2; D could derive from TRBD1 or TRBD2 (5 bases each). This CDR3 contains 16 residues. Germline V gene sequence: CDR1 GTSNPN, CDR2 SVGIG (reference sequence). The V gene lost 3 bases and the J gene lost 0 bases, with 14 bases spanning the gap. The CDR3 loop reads CAWRGEKKPNTGELFF. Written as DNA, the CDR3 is TGTGCCTGGAGGGGGGAAAAAAAACCGAACACCGGGGAGCTGTTTTTT.

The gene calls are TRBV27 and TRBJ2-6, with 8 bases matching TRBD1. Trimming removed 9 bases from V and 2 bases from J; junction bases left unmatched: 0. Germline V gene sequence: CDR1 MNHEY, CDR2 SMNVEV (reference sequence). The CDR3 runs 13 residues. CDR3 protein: CARDRAGANVLTF. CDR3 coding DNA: TGTGCCAGGGACAGGGCTGGGGCCAACGTCCTGACTTTC. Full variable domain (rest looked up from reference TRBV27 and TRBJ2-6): EAQVTQNPRYLITVTGKKLTVTCSQNMNHEYMSWYRQDPGLGLRQIYYSMNVEVTDKGDVPEGYKVSRKEKRNFPLILESPSPNQTSLYFCARDRAGANVLTFGAGSRLTVL.

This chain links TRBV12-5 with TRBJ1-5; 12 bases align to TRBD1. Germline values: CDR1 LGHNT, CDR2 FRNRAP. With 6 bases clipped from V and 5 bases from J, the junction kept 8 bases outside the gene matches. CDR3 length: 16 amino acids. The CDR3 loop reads CASGLRDRGRDQPQHF. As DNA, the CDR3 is TGTGCTAGTGGCCTCCGGGACAGGGGGCGAGATCAGCCCCAGCATTTT.

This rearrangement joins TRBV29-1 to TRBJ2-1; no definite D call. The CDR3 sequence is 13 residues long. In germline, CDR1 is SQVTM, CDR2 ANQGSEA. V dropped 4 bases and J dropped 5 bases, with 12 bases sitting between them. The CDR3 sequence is CSVVKGVHNEQFF. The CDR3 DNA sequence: TGCAGCGTTGTGAAGGGTGTTCACAATGAGCAGTTCTTC.